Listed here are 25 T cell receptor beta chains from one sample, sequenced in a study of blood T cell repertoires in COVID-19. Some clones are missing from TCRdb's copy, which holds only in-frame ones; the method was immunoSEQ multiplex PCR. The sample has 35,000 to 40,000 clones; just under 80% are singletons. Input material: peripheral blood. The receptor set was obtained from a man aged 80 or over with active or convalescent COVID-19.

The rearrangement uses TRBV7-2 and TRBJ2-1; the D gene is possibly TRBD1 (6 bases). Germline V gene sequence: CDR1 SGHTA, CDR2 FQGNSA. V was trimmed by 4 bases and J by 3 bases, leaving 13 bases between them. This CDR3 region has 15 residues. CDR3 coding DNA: TGTGCCAGCAGCTGGGGGCCCGACGACTACAATGAGCAGTTCTTC. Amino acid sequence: CASSWGPDDYNEQFF.

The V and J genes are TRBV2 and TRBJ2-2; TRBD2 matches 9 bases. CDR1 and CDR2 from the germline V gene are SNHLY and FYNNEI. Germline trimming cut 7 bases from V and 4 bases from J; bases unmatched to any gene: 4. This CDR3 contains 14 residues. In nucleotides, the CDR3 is TGTGCCAGCAAGATTAGCGGGAGCACCGGGGAGCTGTTTTTT. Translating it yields CASKISGSTGELFF. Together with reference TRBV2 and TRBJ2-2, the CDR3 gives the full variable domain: EPEVTQTPSHQVTQMGQEVILRCVPISNHLYFYWYRQILGQKVEFLVSFYNNEISEKSEIFDDQFSVERPDGSNFTLKIRSTKLEDSAMYFCASKISGSTGELFFGEGSRLTVL.

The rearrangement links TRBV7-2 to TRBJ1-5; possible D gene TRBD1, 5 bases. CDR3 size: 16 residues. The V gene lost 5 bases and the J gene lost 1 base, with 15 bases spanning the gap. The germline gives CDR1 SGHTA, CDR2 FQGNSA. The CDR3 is CASSRLGGRSNQPQHF. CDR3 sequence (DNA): TGTGCCAGCAGCCGGCTGGGGGGTAGGAGCAATCAGCCCCAGCATTTT. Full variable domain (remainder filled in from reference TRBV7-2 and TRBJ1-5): GAGVSQSPSNKVTEKGKDVELRCDPISGHTALYWYRQSLGQGLEFLIYFQGNSAPDKSGLPSDRFSAERTGGSVSTLTIQRTQQEDSAVYLCASSRLGGRSNQPQHFGDGTRLSIL.

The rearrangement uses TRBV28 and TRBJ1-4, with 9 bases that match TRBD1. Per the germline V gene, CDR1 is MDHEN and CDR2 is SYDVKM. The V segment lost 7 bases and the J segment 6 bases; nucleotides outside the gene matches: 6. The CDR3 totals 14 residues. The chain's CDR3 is CASKPGQGYEKLFF. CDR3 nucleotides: TGTGCCAGCAAACCGGGACAGGGATATGAAAAACTGTTTTTT.

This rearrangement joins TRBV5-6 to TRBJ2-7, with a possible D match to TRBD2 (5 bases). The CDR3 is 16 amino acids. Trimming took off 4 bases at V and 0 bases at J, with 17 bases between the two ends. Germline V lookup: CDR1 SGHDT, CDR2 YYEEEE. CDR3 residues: CASSQLRRFSSYEQYF. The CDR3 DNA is TGTGCCAGCAGCCAACTCCGGAGGTTCAGCTCCTACGAGCAGTACTTC.

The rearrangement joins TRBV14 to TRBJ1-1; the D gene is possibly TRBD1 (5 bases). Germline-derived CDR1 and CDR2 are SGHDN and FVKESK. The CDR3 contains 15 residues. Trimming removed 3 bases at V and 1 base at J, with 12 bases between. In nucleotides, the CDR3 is TGTGCCAGCAGCCAGCAGGGCTGGGGGAACACTGAAGCTTTCTTT. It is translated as CASSQQGWGNTEAFF.

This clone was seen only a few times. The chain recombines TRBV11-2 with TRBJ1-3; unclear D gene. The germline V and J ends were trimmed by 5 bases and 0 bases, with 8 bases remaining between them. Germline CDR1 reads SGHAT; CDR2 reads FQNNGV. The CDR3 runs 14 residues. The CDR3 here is CASSGVLSGNTIYF. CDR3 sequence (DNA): TGTGCCAGCAGCGGAGTACTCTCTGGAAACACCATATATTTT. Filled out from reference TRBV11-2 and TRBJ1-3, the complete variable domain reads EAGVAQSPRYKIIEKRQSVAFWCNPISGHATLYWYQQILGQGPKLLIQFQNNGVVDDSQLPKDRFSAERLKGVDSTLKIQPAKLEDSAVYLCASSGVLSGNTIYFGEGSWLTVV.

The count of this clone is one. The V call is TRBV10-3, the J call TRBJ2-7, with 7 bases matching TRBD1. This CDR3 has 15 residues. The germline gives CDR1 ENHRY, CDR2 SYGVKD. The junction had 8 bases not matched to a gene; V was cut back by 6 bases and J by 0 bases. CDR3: CAIRSPGQSSYEQYF. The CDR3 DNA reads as TGTGCCATCAGGTCTCCGGGACAGTCCTCCTACGAGCAGTACTTC.

The CDR3 coding sequence is TGTGCCAGCAGTGAAAGCCTAGCGGGAGGCTACGAGCAGTACTTC. Protein sequence: CASSESLAGGYEQYF. This chain uses TRBV2 with TRBJ2-7; TRBD2 aligns across 11 bases. The V gene's germline CDR1 is SNHLY and CDR2 FYNNEI. The CDR3 totals 15 residues. Trimming removed 2 bases from V and 3 bases from J; junction bases left unmatched: 3.

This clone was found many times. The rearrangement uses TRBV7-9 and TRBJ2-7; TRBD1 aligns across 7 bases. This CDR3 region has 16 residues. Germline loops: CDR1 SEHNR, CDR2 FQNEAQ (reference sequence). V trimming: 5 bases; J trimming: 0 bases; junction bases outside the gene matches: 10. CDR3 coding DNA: TGTGCCAGCAGCGCAACGACAGGGCACAGCTCCTACGAGCAGTACTTC. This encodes CASSATTGHSSYEQYF.

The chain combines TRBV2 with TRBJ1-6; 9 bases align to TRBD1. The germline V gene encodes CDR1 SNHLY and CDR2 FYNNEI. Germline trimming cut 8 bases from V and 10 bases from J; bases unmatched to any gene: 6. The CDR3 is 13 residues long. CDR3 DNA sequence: TGTGCCAGCGGCCGGGACAGGGAATCACCCCTCCACTTT. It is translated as CASGRDRESPLHF.

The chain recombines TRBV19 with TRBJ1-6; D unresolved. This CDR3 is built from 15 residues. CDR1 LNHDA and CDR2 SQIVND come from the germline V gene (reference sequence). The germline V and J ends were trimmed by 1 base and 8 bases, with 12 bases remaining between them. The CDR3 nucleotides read TGTGCCAGTAGTATAGGAGGCAGACGAGATTCACCCCTCCACTTT. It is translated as CASSIGGRRDSPLHF.

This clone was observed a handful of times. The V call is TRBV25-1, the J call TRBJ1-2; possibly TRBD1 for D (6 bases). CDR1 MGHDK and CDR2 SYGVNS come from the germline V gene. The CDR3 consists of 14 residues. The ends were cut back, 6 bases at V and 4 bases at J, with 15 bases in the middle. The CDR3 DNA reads TGTGCCAGCAGACAAACAGGGTTGAGCTATGGCTACACCTTC. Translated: CASRQTGLSYGYTF.

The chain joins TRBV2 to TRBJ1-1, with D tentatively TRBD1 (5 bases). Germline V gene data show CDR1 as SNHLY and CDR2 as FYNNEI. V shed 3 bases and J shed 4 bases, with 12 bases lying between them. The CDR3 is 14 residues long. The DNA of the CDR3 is TGTGCCAGCAGTGAGATGCAGGGTTTCACTGAAGCTTTCTTT. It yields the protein CASSEMQGFTEAFF.

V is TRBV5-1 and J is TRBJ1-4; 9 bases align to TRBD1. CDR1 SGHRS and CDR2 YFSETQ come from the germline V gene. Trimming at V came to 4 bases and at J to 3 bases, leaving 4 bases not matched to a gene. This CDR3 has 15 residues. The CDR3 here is CASSGTGWSNEKLFF. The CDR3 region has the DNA TGCGCCAGCAGCGGGACAGGGTGGTCTAATGAAAAACTGTTTTTT.

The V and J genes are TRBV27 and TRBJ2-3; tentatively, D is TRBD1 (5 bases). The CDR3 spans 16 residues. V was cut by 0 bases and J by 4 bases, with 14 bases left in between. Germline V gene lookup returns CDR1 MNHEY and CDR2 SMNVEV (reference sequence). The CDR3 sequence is CASSLSGLPFADTQYF. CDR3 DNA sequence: TGTGCCAGCAGTTTATCGGGGCTACCCTTCGCAGATACGCAGTATTTT.

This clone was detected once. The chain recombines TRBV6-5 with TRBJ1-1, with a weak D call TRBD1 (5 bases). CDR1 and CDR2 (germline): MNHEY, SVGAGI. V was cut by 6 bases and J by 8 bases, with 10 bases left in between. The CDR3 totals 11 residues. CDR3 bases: TGTGCCAGCAGGCAGCGGGGGGAAGCTTTCTTT. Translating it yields CASRQRGEAFF.

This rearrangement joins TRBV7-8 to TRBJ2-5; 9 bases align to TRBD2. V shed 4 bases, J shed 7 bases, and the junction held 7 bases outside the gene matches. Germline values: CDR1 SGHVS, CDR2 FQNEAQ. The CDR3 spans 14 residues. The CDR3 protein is CASSSIAGVVTQYF. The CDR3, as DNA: TGTGCCAGCAGCTCGATAGCGGGGGTCGTGACCCAGTACTTC.

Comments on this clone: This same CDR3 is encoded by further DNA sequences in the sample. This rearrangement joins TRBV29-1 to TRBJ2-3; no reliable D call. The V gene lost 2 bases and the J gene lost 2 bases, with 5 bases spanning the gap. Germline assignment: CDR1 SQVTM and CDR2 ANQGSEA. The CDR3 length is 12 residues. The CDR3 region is CSVELYTDTQYF. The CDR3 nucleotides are TGCAGCGTTGAACTTTACACAGATACGCAGTATTTT.

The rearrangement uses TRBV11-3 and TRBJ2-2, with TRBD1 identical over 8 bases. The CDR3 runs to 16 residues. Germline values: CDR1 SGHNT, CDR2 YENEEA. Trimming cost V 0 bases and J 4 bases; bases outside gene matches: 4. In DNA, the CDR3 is TGTGCCAGCAGCTTAGATGGACAGGGAGGCACCGGGGAGCTGTTTTTT. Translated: CASSLDGQGGTGELFF. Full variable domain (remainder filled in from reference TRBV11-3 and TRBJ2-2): EAGVVQSPRYKIIEKKQPVAFWCNPISGHNTLYWYLQNLGQGPELLIRYENEEAVDDSQLPKDRFSAERLKGVDSTLKIQPAELGDSAVYLCASSLDGQGGTGELFFGEGSRLTVL.

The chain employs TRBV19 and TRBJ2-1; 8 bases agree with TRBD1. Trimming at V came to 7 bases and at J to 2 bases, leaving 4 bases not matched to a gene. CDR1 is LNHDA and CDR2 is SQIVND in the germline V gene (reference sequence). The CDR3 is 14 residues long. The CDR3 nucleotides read TGTGCCAGTACTGGACAGGGCCCCTACAATGAGCAGTTCTTC. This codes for CASTGQGPYNEQFF.

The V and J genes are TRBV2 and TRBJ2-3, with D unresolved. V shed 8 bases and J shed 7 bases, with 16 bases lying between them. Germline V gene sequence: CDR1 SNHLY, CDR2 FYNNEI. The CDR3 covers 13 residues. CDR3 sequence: CASLFSYRNTQYF. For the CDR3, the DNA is TGTGCCAGCCTCTTTTCGTACAGAAATACGCAGTATTTT. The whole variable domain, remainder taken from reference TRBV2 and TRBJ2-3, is EPEVTQTPSHQVTQMGQEVILRCVPISNHLYFYWYRQILGQKVEFLVSFYNNEISEKSEIFDDQFSVERPDGSNFTLKIRSTKLEDSAMYFCASLFSYRNTQYFGPGTRLTVL.

The CDR3 DNA reads TGTGCCAGCAGCCGGGACAGGTTACAAGAGACCCAGTACTTC. It encodes CASSRDRLQETQYF. The chain combines TRBV7-9 with TRBJ2-5; the match to TRBD1 covers 8 bases. Trimming removed 5 bases from V and 2 bases from J; junction bases left unmatched: 4. The CDR3 is made up of 14 amino acids. Germline CDR1 and CDR2: SEHNR and FQNEAQ (reference sequence).

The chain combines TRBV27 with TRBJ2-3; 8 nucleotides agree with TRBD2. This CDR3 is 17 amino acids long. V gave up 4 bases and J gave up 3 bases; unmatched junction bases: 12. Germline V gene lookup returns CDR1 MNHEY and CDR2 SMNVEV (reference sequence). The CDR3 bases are TGTGCCAGCAGTTCAATAAAAGCGGGAGTCTCGACAGATACGCAGTATTTT. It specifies CASSSIKAGVSTDTQYF.

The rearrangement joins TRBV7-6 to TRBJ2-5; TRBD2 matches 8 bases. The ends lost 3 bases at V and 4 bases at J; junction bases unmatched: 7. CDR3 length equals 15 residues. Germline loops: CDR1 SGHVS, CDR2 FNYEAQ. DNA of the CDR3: TGTGCCAGCAGCTTTAGCGGGGCCAGCACAGAGACCCAGTACTTC. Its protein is CASSFSGASTETQYF.